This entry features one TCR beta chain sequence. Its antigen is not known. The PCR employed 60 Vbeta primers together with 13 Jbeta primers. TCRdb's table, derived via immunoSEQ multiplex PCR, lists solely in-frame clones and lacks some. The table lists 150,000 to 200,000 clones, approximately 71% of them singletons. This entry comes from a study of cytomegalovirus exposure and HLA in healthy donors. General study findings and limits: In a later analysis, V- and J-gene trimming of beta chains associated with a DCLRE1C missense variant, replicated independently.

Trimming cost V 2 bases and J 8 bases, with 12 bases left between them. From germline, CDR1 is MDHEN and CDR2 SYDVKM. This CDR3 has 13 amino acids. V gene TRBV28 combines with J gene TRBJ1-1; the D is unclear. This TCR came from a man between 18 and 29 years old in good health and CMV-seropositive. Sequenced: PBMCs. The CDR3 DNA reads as TGTGCCAGCAGTTTAGGGCGGGAGCGGGAAGCTTTCTTT. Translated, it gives CASSLGREREAFF.